These 26 T cell receptor beta chains originate from one sample sequenced in a study of blood T cell repertoires in COVID-19. Libraries were prepared by immunoSEQ multiplex PCR; TCRdb keeps only in-frame clonotypes and omits some of them. The sample shows around 380,000 clones, over 65% of them seen only once. Sample: peripheral blood. The receptors were sampled from a human donor with acute or convalescent COVID-19. The donor label of this sample is uncertain.

The chain uses TRBV9 and TRBJ1-1, with TRBD1 identical over 9 bases. This CDR3 is built from 14 residues. V trimming: 4 bases; J trimming: 3 bases; junction bases outside the gene matches: 4. Looked up from germline, CDR1 is SGDLS and CDR2 is YYNGEE. The CDR3 is CASSLRTGDTEAFF. CDR3 sequence (DNA): TGTGCCAGCAGCCTAAGGACAGGGGACACTGAAGCTTTCTTT.

CDR3 nucleotide sequence: TGTGCCAGCAGCTCCGGCCCAGGGGACTACGAGCAGTACTTC. This translates into CASSSGPGDYEQYF. V and J are TRBV5-6 and TRBJ2-7; possible D gene TRBD1, 6 bases. CDR3 length equals 14 residues. Trimming took off 3 bases at V and 3 bases at J, with 13 bases between the two ends. Per germline, CDR1 SGHDT and CDR2 YYEEEE.

This sequence joins TRBV14 and TRBJ2-1; TRBD2 aligns across 9 bases. The CDR3 has 17 amino acids. The junction had 11 bases not matched to a gene; V was cut back by 2 bases and J by 6 bases. Germline assignment: CDR1 SGHDN and CDR2 FVKESK. The CDR3 nucleotides are TGTGCCAGCAGCCAACAGCGGGGGGTAAAGGAGGGCAATGAGCAGTTCTTC. Translated: CASSQQRGVKEGNEQFF.

The genes are TRBV3-1 (or the pseudogene TRBV3-2) and TRBJ2-4; tentatively, D is TRBD2 (6 bases). V lost 2 bases and J 0 bases, leaving 11 bases between the germline ends. CDR1 is LGHDT and CDR2 is YNNKEL in the germline V gene (reference sequence). The CDR3 contains 16 residues. The CDR3 reads CASSQLREVAKNIQYF. As DNA, the CDR3 is TGTGCCAGCAGCCAATTGCGGGAAGTAGCCAAAAACATTCAGTACTTC.

The chain is built from TRBV3-1 (or the pseudogene TRBV3-2) and TRBJ2-2; tentative D call: TRBD1 (6 bases). Germline values: CDR1 LGHDT, CDR2 YNNKEL (reference sequence). V dropped 4 bases and J dropped 4 bases, with 10 bases sitting between them. This CDR3 has 14 amino acids. The CDR3 loop reads CASSPGTTTGELFF. The CDR3 DNA is TGTGCCAGCAGCCCCGGGACAACCACCGGGGAGCTGTTTTTT.

V gene TRBV13 combines with J gene TRBJ1-1; D ambiguous. This CDR3 is 12 amino acids long. Germline V gene sequence: CDR1 PRHDT, CDR2 FYEKMQ (reference sequence). Trimming stripped 4 bases from V and 8 bases from J, with 11 bases between. This CDR3 is CASSSYESEAFF. The CDR3 DNA reads TGTGCCAGCAGCTCATATGAGTCCGAAGCTTTCTTT. Variable domain in full (rest from reference TRBV13 and TRBJ1-1): AAGVIQSPRHLIKEKRETATLKCYPIPRHDTVYWYQQGPGQDPQFLISFYEKMQSDKGSIPDRFSAQQFSDYHSELNMSSLELGDSALYFCASSSYESEAFFGQGTRLTVV.

The chain links TRBV12-3 or TRBV12-4 to TRBJ1-3, with no clear D. The CDR3 loop spans 13 amino acids. With 1 base removed from V and 3 bases from J, the gap between germline ends came to 4 bases. The CDR3, as DNA: TGTGCCAGCAGTTTAGTCAGTGGAAACACCATATATTTT. Encoded protein: CASSLVSGNTIYF.

This clone was picked up a small number of times. This chain uses TRBV7-9 with TRBJ2-7; TRBD1 might be the D (5 bases). CDR1 and CDR2 from the germline V gene are SEHNR and FQNEAQ (reference sequence). Trimming left V 5 bases short and J 0 bases short, with 11 bases between. This CDR3 has 14 amino acids. This CDR3 reads CASSKTGTSYEQYF. The CDR3 coding sequence is TGTGCCAGCAGCAAAACAGGAACCTCCTACGAGCAGTACTTC.

V usage is TRBV7-9 and J usage is TRBJ1-2; 9 bases agree with TRBD1. Germline V gene lookup returns CDR1 SEHNR and CDR2 FQNEAQ (reference sequence). Unmatched junction bases numbered 1, after V lost 4 bases and J lost 10 bases. There are 11 residues in the CDR3. The CDR3 loop reads CASSWDRDYTF. The CDR3 DNA reads TGTGCCAGCAGCTGGGACAGGGACTACACCTTC.

The sample holds one count of this clone. The chain couples TRBV5-1 to TRBJ1-2; 8 bases line up with TRBD1. The CDR3 loop spans 17 amino acids. Trimming took 0 bases from V and 0 from J; bases not matched to a gene: 7. The germline gives CDR1 SGHRS, CDR2 YFSETQ. The CDR3 region has the DNA TGCGCCAGCAGCTTGGTTAGGACAGGGTTGGCTAACTATGGCTACACCTTC. Residues: CASSLVRTGLANYGYTF.

This clone was counted a few times. This chain links TRBV28 with TRBJ1-1; unclear D gene. Germline-derived CDR1 and CDR2 are MDHEN and SYDVKM. This CDR3 is built from 15 residues. The germline V and J ends were trimmed by 2 bases and 2 bases, with 12 bases remaining between them. CDR3 residues: CASSLRNRLNTEAFF. The CDR3 bases are TGTGCCAGCAGTTTAAGGAACAGATTAAACACTGAAGCTTTCTTT.

The rearrangement joins TRBV5-4 to TRBJ2-1; 10 bases map to TRBD2. The germline CDR1 and CDR2 sequences are SGHNT and YYREEE (reference sequence). The CDR3 has 15 amino acids. J lost 7 bases, V lost 4 bases, and 8 bases had no gene match. CDR3 coding DNA: TGTGCCAGCAGCCCGGGGGGACTAGCGAATAATGAGCAGTTCTTC. Protein: CASSPGGLANNEQFF.

CDR3 in DNA: TGTGCCAGCAGTTTAGTAGGACTCTCCTACGAGCAGTACTTC. It codes for CASSLVGLSYEQYF. V usage is TRBV28 and J usage is TRBJ2-7; D might be TRBD2 (5 bases). With 2 bases removed from V and 0 bases from J, the gap between germline ends came to 8 bases. Germline values: CDR1 MDHEN, CDR2 SYDVKM. This CDR3 has 14 amino acids.

On this clone: The identical CDR3 is also encoded by other nucleotide sequences in the sample. The chain couples TRBV19 to TRBJ2-7; 9 bases map to TRBD2. The CDR3 length is 15 residues. The germline CDR1 and CDR2 sequences are LNHDA and SQIVND (reference sequence). Trimming removed 2 bases from V and 4 bases from J; junction bases left unmatched: 6. Here the CDR3 reads CASSIQAGGRYEQYF. The CDR3 coding sequence is TGTGCCAGTAGTATACAAGCGGGGGGACGATACGAGCAGTACTTC.

The CDR3 DNA sequence: TGTGCCAGCAGCTATGGACTCCCTACGAACACCGGGGAGCTGTTTTTT. It yields the protein CASSYGLPTNTGELFF. The chain combines TRBV3-1 (or the pseudogene TRBV3-2) with TRBJ2-2; D might be TRBD2 (5 bases). The CDR3 is 16 residues long. Trimming removed 5 bases from V and 0 bases from J, with 13 bases in between. Germline V gene data show CDR1 as LGHDT and CDR2 as YNNKEL (reference sequence).

The CDR3 protein is CAISGRTSGLTIDTQYF. CDR3 coding DNA: TGTGCCATCAGTGGGAGGACTAGCGGGTTGACCATAGATACGCAGTATTTT. This chain links TRBV10-3 with TRBJ2-3; 11 bases fit TRBD2. The CDR3 is 17 residues long. Germline V lookup: CDR1 ENHRY, CDR2 SYGVKD. Unmatched junction bases numbered 11, after V lost 4 bases and J lost 5 bases.

The rearrangement uses TRBV28 and TRBJ2-5, with D perhaps TRBD1 (5 bases). The CDR3 runs to 14 residues. Germline assignment: CDR1 MDHEN and CDR2 SYDVKM. V lost 6 bases and J lost 1, with 12 bases in between. CDR3 sequence: CASSNNRFQETQYF. The CDR3 DNA reads as TGTGCCAGCAGCAATAACAGGTTCCAAGAGACCCAGTACTTC.

The chain combines TRBV7-6 with TRBJ1-4; no definite D call. Germline V CDR1 and CDR2: SGHVS, FNYEAQ. This CDR3 spans 15 amino acids. Trimming left V 0 bases short and J 6 bases short, with 11 bases between. CDR3 sequence: CASSLALQKYEKLFF. CDR3 coding DNA: TGTGCCAGCAGCTTAGCGCTACAGAAGTATGAAAAACTGTTTTTT.

V and J are TRBV4-1 and TRBJ1-6, with 10 bases matching TRBD1. J was trimmed by 13 bases and V by 3 bases; bases with no gene match: 9. CDR1 is MGHRA and CDR2 is YSYEKL in the germline V gene. This CDR3 is 15 amino acids long. The CDR3 nucleotides read TGCGCCAGCAGCCAGTCGGGACAGGGGCTTGTTCCCCTCCACTTT. Amino acids: CASSQSGQGLVPLHF.

This chain uses TRBV7-6 with TRBJ2-5; 11 nucleotides agree with TRBD2. The ends lost 5 bases at V and 3 bases at J; junction bases unmatched: 8. Germline CDR1 and CDR2: SGHVS and FNYEAQ. The CDR3 extends over 16 amino acids. The DNA of the CDR3 is TGTGCCAGCAGCACCCCCAGTAGCGGGGGGGAAGAGACCCAGTACTTC. Its translation is CASSTPSSGGEETQYF. The complete variable domain, with remaining parts taken from reference TRBV7-6 and TRBJ2-5, reads GAGVSQSPRYKVTKRGQDVALRCDPISGHVSLYWYRQALGQGPEFLTYFNYEAQQDKSGLPNDRFSAERPEGSISTLTIQRTEQRDSAMYRCASSTPSSGGEETQYFGPGTRLLVL.

The chain uses TRBV11-1 and TRBJ1-6; 10 bases are shared with TRBD1. Germline V gene lookup returns CDR1 SGHAT and CDR2 FQDESV (reference sequence). The CDR3 runs to 14 residues. Trimming cost V 4 bases and J 9 bases; bases outside gene matches: 3. This CDR3 is CASSSRTGGSPLHF. CDR3 sequence (DNA): TGTGCCAGCAGCTCCCGGACAGGGGGTTCACCCCTCCACTTT.

There are a few counts of this clone. The V and J genes are TRBV6-2 or TRBV6-3 and TRBJ1-6; a weak D match, TRBD1 (6 bases). Deletions cut 6 bases from V and 5 bases from J, with 11 bases between. The CDR3 loop spans 14 amino acids. The V gene's germline CDR1 is MNHEY and CDR2 SVGEGT. CDR3 in DNA: TGTGCCAGCAGCTTCGGACAGAATAATTCACCCCTCCACTTT. Translating gives CASSFGQNNSPLHF.

The V and J genes are TRBV6-1 and TRBJ2-1; D perhaps matches TRBD2 (5 bases). V was cut by 0 bases and J by 7 bases, with 10 bases left in between. Looked up from germline, CDR1 is MNHNS and CDR2 is SASEGT. This CDR3 region has 14 residues. Written as DNA, the CDR3 is TGTGCCAGCAGTGAAGCGGGAGCCGCGAATGAGCAGTTCTTC. As protein: CASSEAGAANEQFF.

The chain combines TRBV28 with TRBJ1-2; TRBD1 matches 7 bases. Germline V gene lookup returns CDR1 MDHEN and CDR2 SYDVKM. The CDR3 is made up of 13 amino acids. V dropped 6 bases and J dropped 4; count of bases not matched to a gene: 5. CDR3 sequence: CASSTTGFYGYTF. The CDR3 coding sequence is TGTGCCAGCAGCACGACAGGGTTCTATGGCTACACCTTC.

The V call is TRBV5-4, the J call TRBJ1-1; no reliable D call. Germline CDR1 SGHNT, CDR2 YYREEE (reference sequence). V lost 1 base, J lost 4 bases, and 11 bases lay in between. The length of the CDR3 is 14 residues. Here the CDR3 reads CASSLPQVGTEAFF. CDR3 DNA: TGTGCCAGCAGCTTGCCCCAGGTTGGCACTGAAGCTTTCTTT.

V usage is TRBV5-1 and J usage is TRBJ1-1; 7 bases line up with TRBD1. The trim removed 0 bases at V and 2 bases at J, leaving 4 bases unmatched. Per the germline V gene, CDR1 is SGHRS and CDR2 is YFSETQ. This CDR3 spans 15 amino acids. The CDR3 sequence: CASSLDRGLNTEAFF. CDR3 nucleotide sequence: TGCGCCAGCAGCTTGGACAGGGGCTTAAACACTGAAGCTTTCTTT. Drawing the rest from reference TRBV5-1 and TRBJ1-1, the complete variable domain is KAGVTQTPRYLIKTRGQQVTLSCSPISGHRSVSWYQQTPGQGLQFLFEYFSETQRNKGNFPGRFSGRQFSNSRSEMNVSTLELGDSALYLCASSLDRGLNTEAFFGQGTRLTVV.